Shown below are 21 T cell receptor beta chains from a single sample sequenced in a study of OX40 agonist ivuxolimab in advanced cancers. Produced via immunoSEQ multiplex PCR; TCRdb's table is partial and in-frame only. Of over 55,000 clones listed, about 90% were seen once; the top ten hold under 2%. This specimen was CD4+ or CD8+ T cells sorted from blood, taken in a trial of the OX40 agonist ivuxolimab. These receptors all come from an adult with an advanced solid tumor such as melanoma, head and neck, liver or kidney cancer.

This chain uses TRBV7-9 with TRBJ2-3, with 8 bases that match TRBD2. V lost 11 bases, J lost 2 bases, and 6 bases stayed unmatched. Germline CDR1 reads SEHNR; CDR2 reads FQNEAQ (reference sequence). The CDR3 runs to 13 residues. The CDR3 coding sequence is TGTGCCGGGCAGCGGGAGCCCACAGATACGCAGTATTTT. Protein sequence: CAGQREPTDTQYF.

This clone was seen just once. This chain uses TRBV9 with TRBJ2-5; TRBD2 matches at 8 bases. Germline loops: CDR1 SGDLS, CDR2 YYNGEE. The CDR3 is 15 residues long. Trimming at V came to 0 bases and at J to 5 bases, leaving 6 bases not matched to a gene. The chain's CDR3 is CASSVGAGGWETQYF. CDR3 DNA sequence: TGTGCCAGCAGCGTAGGGGCGGGAGGATGGGAGACCCAGTACTTC.

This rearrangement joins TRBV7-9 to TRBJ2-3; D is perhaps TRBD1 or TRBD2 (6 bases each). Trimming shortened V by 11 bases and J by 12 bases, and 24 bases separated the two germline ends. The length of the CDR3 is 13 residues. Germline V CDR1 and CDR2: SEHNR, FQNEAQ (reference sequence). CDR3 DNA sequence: TGTGCCGGACAGCGGACTAACAGCTTCTATCAGTATTTT. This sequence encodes CAGQRTNSFYQYF.

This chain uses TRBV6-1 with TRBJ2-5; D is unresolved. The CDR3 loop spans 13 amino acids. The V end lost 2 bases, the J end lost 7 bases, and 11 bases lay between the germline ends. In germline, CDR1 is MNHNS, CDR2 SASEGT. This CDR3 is CASSEKTVWTQYF. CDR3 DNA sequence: TGTGCCAGCAGTGAAAAGACCGTATGGACCCAGTACTTC.

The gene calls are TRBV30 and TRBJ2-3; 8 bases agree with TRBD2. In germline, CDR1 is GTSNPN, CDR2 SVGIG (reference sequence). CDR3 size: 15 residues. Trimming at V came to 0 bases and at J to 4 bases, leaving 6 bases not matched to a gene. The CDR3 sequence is CAWSVVSGASDTQYF. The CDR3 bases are TGTGCCTGGAGTGTCGTTAGCGGGGCGTCAGATACGCAGTATTTT.

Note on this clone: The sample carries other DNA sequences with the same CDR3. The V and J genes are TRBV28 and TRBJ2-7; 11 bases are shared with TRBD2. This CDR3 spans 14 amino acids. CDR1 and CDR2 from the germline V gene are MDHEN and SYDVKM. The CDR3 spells CASVTSGISYEQYF. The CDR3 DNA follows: TGTGCTAGCGTGACTAGCGGGATTTCCTACGAGCAGTACTTC. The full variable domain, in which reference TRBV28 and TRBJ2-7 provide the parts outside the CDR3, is DVKVTQSSRYLVKRTGEKVFLECVQDMDHENMFWYRQDPGLGLRLIYFSYDVKMKEKGDIPEGYSVSREKKERFSLILESASTNQTSMYLCASVTSGISYEQYFGPGTRLTVT.

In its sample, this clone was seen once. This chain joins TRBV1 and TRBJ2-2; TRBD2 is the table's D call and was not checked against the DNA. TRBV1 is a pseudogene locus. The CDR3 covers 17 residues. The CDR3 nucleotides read TGCACCAGCAGCCTAGCCCCGGGACTAGCGGGAGACGGGGAGCTGTTTTTT. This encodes CTSSLAPGLAGDGELFF.

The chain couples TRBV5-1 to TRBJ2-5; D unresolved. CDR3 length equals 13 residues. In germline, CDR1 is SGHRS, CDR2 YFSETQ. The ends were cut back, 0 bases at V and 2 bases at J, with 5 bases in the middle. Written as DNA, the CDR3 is TGCGCCAGCAGCTTGGGATGGCAAGAGACCCAGTACTTC. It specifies CASSLGWQETQYF.

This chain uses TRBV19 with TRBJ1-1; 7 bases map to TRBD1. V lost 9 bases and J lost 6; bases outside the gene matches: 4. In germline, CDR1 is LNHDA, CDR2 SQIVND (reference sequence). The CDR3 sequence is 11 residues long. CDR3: CARRTGAEAFF. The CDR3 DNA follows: TGTGCCAGACGGACAGGAGCTGAAGCTTTCTTT.

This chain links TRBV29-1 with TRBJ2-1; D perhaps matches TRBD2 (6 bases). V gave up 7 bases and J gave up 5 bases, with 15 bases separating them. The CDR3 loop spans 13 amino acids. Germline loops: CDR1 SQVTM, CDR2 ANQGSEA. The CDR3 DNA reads TGCAGCGGGCGGAGGGATTACAACAATGAGCAGTTCTTC. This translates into CSGRRDYNNEQFF.

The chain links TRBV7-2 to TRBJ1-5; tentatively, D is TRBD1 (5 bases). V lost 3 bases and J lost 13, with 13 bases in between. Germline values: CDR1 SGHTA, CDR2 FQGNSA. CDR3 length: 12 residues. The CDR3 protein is CASSFTGGGQHF. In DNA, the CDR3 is TGTGCCAGCAGCTTTACGGGGGGAGGGCAGCATTTT.

DNA of the CDR3: TGTGCCAGCAGCTCTCGGGGGGAGAGAGGCACTGAAGCTTTCTTT. Translating it yields CASSSRGERGTEAFF. The V gene is TRBV7-6, the J gene TRBJ1-1; weak D call: TRBD1 (5 bases). This CDR3 spans 15 amino acids. Trimming left V 4 bases short and J 4 bases short, with 16 bases between. CDR1 and CDR2 (germline): SGHVS, FNYEAQ.

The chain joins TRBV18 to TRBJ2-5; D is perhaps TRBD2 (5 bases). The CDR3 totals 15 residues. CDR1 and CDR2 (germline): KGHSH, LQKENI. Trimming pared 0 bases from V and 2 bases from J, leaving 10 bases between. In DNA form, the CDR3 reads TGTGCCAGCTCACCACCTACTAGGGATCAAGAGACCCAGTACTTC. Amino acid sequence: CASSPPTRDQETQYF.

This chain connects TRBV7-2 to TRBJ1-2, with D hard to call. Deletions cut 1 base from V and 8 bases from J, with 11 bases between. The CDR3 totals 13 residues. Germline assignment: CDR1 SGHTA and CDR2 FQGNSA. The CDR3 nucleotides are TGTGCCAGCAGCTTAGTACCCGGGGTAGGCTACACCTTC. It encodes CASSLVPGVGYTF.

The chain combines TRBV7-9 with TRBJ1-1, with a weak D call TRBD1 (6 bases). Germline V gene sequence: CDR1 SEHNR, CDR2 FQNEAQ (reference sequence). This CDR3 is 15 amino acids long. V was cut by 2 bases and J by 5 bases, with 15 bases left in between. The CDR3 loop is CASSLQLQGGTEAFF. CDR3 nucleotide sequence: TGTGCCAGCAGCTTACAGTTACAGGGAGGAACTGAAGCTTTCTTT.

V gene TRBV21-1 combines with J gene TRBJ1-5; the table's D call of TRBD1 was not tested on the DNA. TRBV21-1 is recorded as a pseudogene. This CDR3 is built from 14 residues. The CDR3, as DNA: TGTGCCAGCAGCAAACCGCAGGGGGCAAAGCCCCAGCATTTT. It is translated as CASSKPQGAKPQHF.

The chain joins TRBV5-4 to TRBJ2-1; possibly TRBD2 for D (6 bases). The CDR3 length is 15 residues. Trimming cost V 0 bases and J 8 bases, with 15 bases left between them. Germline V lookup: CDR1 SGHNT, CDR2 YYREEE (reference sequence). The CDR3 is CASSLGPAGAYEQFF. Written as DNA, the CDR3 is TGTGCCAGCAGCTTGGGGCCAGCGGGCGCATATGAGCAGTTCTTC. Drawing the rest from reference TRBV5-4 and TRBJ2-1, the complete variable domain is ETGVTQSPTHLIKTRGQQVTLRCSSQSGHNTVSWYQQALGQGPQFIFQYYREEENGRGNFPPRFSGLQFPNYSSELNVNALELDDSALYLCASSLGPAGAYEQFFGPGTRLTVL.

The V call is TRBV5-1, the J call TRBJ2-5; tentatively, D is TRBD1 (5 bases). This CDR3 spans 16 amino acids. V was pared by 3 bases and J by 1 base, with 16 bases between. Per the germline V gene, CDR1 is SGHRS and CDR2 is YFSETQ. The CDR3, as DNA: TGCGCCAGCAGCTGGACCCTTGGGGCAAGCCAAGAGACCCAGTACTTC. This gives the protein CASSWTLGASQETQYF. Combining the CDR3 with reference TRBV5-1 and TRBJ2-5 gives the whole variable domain KAGVTQTPRYLIKTRGQQVTLSCSPISGHRSVSWYQQTPGQGLQFLFEYFSETQRNKGNFPGRFSGRQFSNSRSEMNVSTLELGDSALYLCASSWTLGASQETQYFGPGTRLLVL.

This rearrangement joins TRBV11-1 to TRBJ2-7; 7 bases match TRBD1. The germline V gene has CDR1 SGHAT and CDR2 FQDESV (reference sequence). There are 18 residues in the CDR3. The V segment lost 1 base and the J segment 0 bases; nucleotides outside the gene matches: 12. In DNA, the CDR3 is TGTGCCAGCAGCTTAGATTACCCCGGGGACAGCCTCTCCTACGAGCAGTACTTC. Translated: CASSLDYPGDSLSYEQYF.

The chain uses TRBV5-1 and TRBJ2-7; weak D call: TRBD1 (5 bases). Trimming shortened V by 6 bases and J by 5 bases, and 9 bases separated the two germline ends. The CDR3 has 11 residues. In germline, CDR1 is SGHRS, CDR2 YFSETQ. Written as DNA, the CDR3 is TGCGCCAGCACCATAGGGGACGAGCAGTACTTC. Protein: CASTIGDEQYF.

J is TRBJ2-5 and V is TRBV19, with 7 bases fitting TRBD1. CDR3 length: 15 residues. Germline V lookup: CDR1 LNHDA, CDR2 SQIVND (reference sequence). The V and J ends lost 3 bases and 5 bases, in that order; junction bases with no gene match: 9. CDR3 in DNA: TGTGCCAGTAGTATGGGAAAGGGGGCCCGGGAGACCCAGTACTTC. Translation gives CASSMGKGARETQYF.